The 23 T cell receptor beta chains presented below share a single source sample, sequenced in a study of vaccination and CD4 T cells after COVID-19. Cultured CD4+ T cells had their DNA profiled by the Oncomine TCR Beta short-read assay. TCRdb called the PCR reads again in MiXCR, with one record for every CDR3 protein. There are approximately 17,000 distinct CDR3 sequences in the sample; 31% occur only once, and approximately 15% lies in the top ten. The antigens these receptors bind are not known. Specified treatment: approximately nine-day PBMC culture with coronavirus spike peptide pools or control peptides (ViraFEST assay). The sequencing sample was made of cultured CD4+ T cells from blood. These receptors came from a human donor with COVID-19.

This chain joins TRBV6-1 and TRBJ2-5; D gene unclear. V was clipped by 4 bases and J by 1 base, with 10 bases between them. Germline loops: CDR1 MNHNS, CDR2 SASEGT. The CDR3 is 14 amino acids. CDR3 DNA: TGTGCCAGCAGTGGAGGAACCTTCCAAGAGACCCAGTACTTC. Translated, it gives CASSGGTFQETQYF.

The chain couples TRBV5-1 to TRBJ2-5, with a tentative D call TRBD1 (7 bases). Trimming cost V 0 bases and J 5 bases, with 14 bases left between them. The CDR3 totals 15 residues. The germline V gene has CDR1 SGHRS and CDR2 YFSETQ. CDR3 in amino acids: CASSLAQGGDETQYF. The CDR3 bases are TGCGCCAGCAGCTTGGCGCAGGGGGGCGATGAGACCCAGTACTTC.

The rearrangement joins TRBV29-1 to TRBJ1-2; the D is unclear. This CDR3 region has 14 residues. Germline CDR1 reads SQVTM; CDR2 reads ANQGSEA. V was trimmed by 1 base and J by 4 bases, leaving 13 bases between them. CDR3 sequence: CSVEVSKGRYGYTF. CDR3 nucleotides: TGCAGCGTTGAAGTGTCGAAAGGACGCTATGGCTACACCTTC.

The rearrangement links TRBV27 to TRBJ2-7; 8 bases map to TRBD2. Germline CDR1 reads MNHEY; CDR2 reads SMNVEV (reference sequence). The CDR3 covers 17 residues. Trimming removed 0 bases from V and 9 bases from J; junction bases left unmatched: 16. The chain's CDR3 is CASSLSPSPAGVAGQYF. In DNA form, the CDR3 reads TGTGCCAGCAGTTTATCCCCAAGCCCAGCGGGGGTCGCAGGGCAGTACTTC.

This clonotype was observed a few times. This chain connects TRBV6-1 to TRBJ1-6, with D unresolved. There are 15 residues in the CDR3. V lost 5 bases to trimming and J lost 7 bases, with 15 bases between them. The germline gives CDR1 MNHNS, CDR2 SASEGT. CDR3 residues: CASSHLGEPNSPLHF. For the CDR3, the DNA is TGTGCCAGCAGTCACCTGGGAGAACCGAATTCACCCCTCCACTTT.

This clonotype appeared a few times. The chain combines TRBV6-1 with TRBJ1-5; no reliable D call. Germline values: CDR1 MNHNS, CDR2 SASEGT. The CDR3 is made up of 14 amino acids. V was cut by 2 bases and J by 4 bases, with 9 bases left in between. The DNA of the CDR3 is TGTGCCAGCAGTGAAAATATCGTGAATCAGCCCCAGCATTTT. Translation gives CASSENIVNQPQHF.

The chain carries TRBV12-3 or TRBV12-4 and TRBJ2-2; 7 positions agree with TRBD1. J was trimmed by 4 bases and V by 1 base; bases with no gene match: 6. The CDR3 has 16 residues. Here the CDR3 reads CASSLVEGAGTGELFF. The CDR3 DNA reads as TGTGCCAGCAGTTTAGTTGAGGGGGCAGGCACCGGGGAGCTGTTTTTT.

This clonotype showed up just a few times. This chain joins TRBV5-1 and TRBJ2-3; possibly TRBD1 or TRBD2 for D (5 bases each). Per the germline V gene, CDR1 is SGHRS and CDR2 is YFSETQ. This CDR3 spans 14 amino acids. Trimming removed 4 bases at V and 4 bases at J, with 13 bases between. CDR3 sequence: CASSLGTAPDTQYF. The CDR3 DNA follows: TGCGCCAGCAGCCTAGGGACGGCCCCAGATACGCAGTATTTT.

The chain carries TRBV11-2 and TRBJ1-6; D possibly corresponds to TRBD1 (5 bases). Germline V gene lookup returns CDR1 SGHAT and CDR2 FQNNGV. Deletions cut 2 bases from V and 4 bases from J, with 15 bases between. The CDR3 has 17 residues. CDR3 in DNA: TGTGCCAGCAGCTTACGGCGGGAGGACATTTATAATTCACCCCTCCACTTT. As protein: CASSLRREDIYNSPLHF.

This rearrangement joins TRBV14 to TRBJ1-2; weak D call: TRBD1 (5 bases). Germline CDR1 SGHDN, CDR2 FVKESK. Trimming took 0 bases from V and 2 from J, leaving 13 bases between them. The CDR3 sequence is 16 residues long. This chain's CDR3 is CASSQEGAHRNYGYTF. In DNA form, the CDR3 reads TGTGCCAGCAGCCAAGAAGGGGCACACCGAAACTATGGCTACACCTTC.

V usage is TRBV30 and J usage is TRBJ1-2; TRBD1 aligns across 8 bases. The CDR3 sequence is 13 residues long. Germline assignment: CDR1 GTSNPN and CDR2 SVGIG (reference sequence). The V and J ends lost 4 bases and 8 bases, in that order; junction bases with no gene match: 9. In DNA form, the CDR3 reads TGTGCCTGGAAGGACAGGGCAGGAGAGGGCTACACCTTC. Translated: CAWKDRAGEGYTF.

This clonotype was recorded a few times. The chain recombines TRBV7-2 with TRBJ1-2; D uncertain. The CDR3 loop spans 13 amino acids. V was trimmed by 2 bases and J by 7 bases, leaving 11 bases between them. Germline V CDR1 and CDR2: SGHTA, FQGNSA. In nucleotides, the CDR3 is TGTGCCAGCAGCTTAAGTCTAGGAGCTGGCTACACCTTC. Protein sequence: CASSLSLGAGYTF.

In its sample, this clonotype was seen a few times. The V call is TRBV7-3, the J call TRBJ1-1; D call uncertain. Germline CDR1 SGHTA, CDR2 FQGTGA. Trimming shortened V by 3 bases and J by 1 base, and 6 bases separated the two germline ends. CDR3 length: 13 amino acids. The CDR3 here is CASSFGWNTEAFF. The DNA for the CDR3 is TGTGCCAGCAGCTTTGGGTGGAACACTGAAGCTTTCTTT.

This chain uses TRBV6-1 with TRBJ2-3; 9 nucleotides agree with TRBD2. Germline values: CDR1 MNHNS, CDR2 SASEGT. Trimming took 3 bases from V and 7 from J; bases not matched to a gene: 11. There are 16 residues in the CDR3. The CDR3 region is CASSDYAGGPLNTQYF. The CDR3 nucleotides are TGTGCCAGCAGTGATTACGCGGGGGGGCCGTTAAATACGCAGTATTTT.

This chain links TRBV20-1 with TRBJ1-5, with D possibly TRBD1 on 6 matching bases. Trimming took off 4 bases at V and 3 bases at J, with 13 bases between the two ends. Germline V CDR1 and CDR2: DFQATT, SNEGSKA (reference sequence). CDR3 length equals 14 residues. In nucleotides, the CDR3 is TGCAGTGCTACCAAACAGGGTGACAATCAGCCCCAGCATTTT. This encodes CSATKQGDNQPQHF.

This rearrangement joins TRBV19 to TRBJ2-3; D is possibly TRBD2 (6 bases). Germline V gene data show CDR1 as LNHDA and CDR2 as SQIVND (reference sequence). The V and J ends lost 6 bases and 5 bases respectively, with 9 bases between them. CDR3 length equals 12 residues. The CDR3 is CASRLSGDTQYF. CDR3 DNA: TGTGCCAGTAGACTTAGCGGAGATACGCAGTATTTT.

This clonotype was seen a handful of times. The chain couples TRBV6-1 to TRBJ1-5, with D maybe TRBD1 (6 bases). This CDR3 region has 12 residues. The germline V gene encodes CDR1 MNHNS and CDR2 SASEGT. The V gene lost 5 bases and the J gene lost 9 bases, with 11 bases spanning the gap. The CDR3 spells CASSQKQGPQHF. The CDR3 DNA reads as TGTGCCAGCAGTCAGAAACAGGGGCCCCAGCATTTT.

The chain joins TRBV6-1 to TRBJ1-2; D ambiguous. The germline V gene has CDR1 MNHNS and CDR2 SASEGT. There are 13 residues in the CDR3. V gave up 4 bases and J gave up 6 bases, with 12 bases separating them. Written as DNA, the CDR3 is TGTGCCAGCAGTGTCGAATTGGGAGATGGCTACACCTTC. This encodes CASSVELGDGYTF.

There are a few counts of this clonotype. The rearrangement uses TRBV6-1 and TRBJ1-5; D is unresolved. V was cut by 3 bases and J by 6 bases, with 15 bases left in between. The CDR3 is 15 amino acids. CDR1 is MNHNS and CDR2 is SASEGT in the germline V gene. For the CDR3, the DNA is TGTGCCAGCAGTGAGGCAGCCTCGGCGACTCAGCCCCAGCATTTT. Encoded protein: CASSEAASATQPQHF.

The chain links TRBV7-8 to TRBJ2-7; the D gene is possibly TRBD1 (6 bases). This CDR3 comprises 15 residues. Germline loops: CDR1 SGHVS, CDR2 FQNEAQ. Deletions cut 4 bases from V and 6 bases from J, with 19 bases between. The CDR3 nucleotides read TGTGCCAGCAGCTCACAGGGCTCTAAGGGGCGCGAGCAGTACTTC. Translating gives CASSSQGSKGREQYF.

The V and J genes are TRBV7-6 and TRBJ2-5; 14 nucleotides agree with TRBD2. Germline V gene sequence: CDR1 SGHVS, CDR2 FNYEAQ. CDR3 size: 15 residues. The trim removed 5 bases at V and 5 bases at J, leaving 4 bases unmatched. CDR3 in amino acids: CASSPGLAGAETQYF. CDR3 coding DNA: TGTGCCAGCAGCCCGGGACTAGCGGGGGCGGAGACCCAGTACTTC.

The chain has TRBV9 and TRBJ1-1, with D possibly matching TRBD1 (5 bases). Per germline, CDR1 SGDLS and CDR2 YYNGEE. This CDR3 has 15 residues. The ends were cut back, 3 bases at V and 2 bases at J, with 14 bases in the middle. CDR3 residues: CASSADTALNTEAFF. The CDR3, as DNA: TGTGCCAGCAGCGCGGACACAGCATTAAACACTGAAGCTTTCTTT.

The chain uses TRBV5-6 and TRBJ2-7, with a possible D match to TRBD1 (7 bases). CDR3 length: 15 residues. The V gene's germline CDR1 is SGHDT and CDR2 YYEEEE. V was cut by 4 bases and J by 6 bases, with 20 bases left in between. DNA for the CDR3: TGTGCCAGCAGCCCGGGGGACAGTTTGGCGGGCGAGCAGTACTTC. Its protein is CASSPGDSLAGEQYF.